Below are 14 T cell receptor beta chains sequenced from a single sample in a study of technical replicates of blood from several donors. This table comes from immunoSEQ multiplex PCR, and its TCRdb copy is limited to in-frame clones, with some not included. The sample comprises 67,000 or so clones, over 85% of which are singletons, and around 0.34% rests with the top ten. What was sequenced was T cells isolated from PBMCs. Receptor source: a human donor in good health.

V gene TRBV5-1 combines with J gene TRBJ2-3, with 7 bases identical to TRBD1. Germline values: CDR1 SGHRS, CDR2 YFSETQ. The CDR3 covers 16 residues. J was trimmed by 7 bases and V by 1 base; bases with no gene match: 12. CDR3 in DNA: TGCGCCAGCAGCTTGACAGGGGACACAGATACGCATACGCAGTATTTT. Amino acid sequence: CASSLTGDTDTHTQYF. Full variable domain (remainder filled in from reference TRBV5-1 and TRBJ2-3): KAGVTQTPRYLIKTRGQQVTLSCSPISGHRSVSWYQQTPGQGLQFLFEYFSETQRNKGNFPGRFSGRQFSNSRSEMNVSTLELGDSALYLCASSLTGDTDTHTQYFGPGTRLTVL.

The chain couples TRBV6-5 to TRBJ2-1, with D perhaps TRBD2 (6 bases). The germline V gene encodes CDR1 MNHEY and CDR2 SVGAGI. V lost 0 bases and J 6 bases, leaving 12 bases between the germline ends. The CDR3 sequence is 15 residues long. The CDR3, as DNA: TGTGCCAGCAGTTACTCGGCGGGAACGGGCAATGAGCAGTTCTTC. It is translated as CASSYSAGTGNEQFF.

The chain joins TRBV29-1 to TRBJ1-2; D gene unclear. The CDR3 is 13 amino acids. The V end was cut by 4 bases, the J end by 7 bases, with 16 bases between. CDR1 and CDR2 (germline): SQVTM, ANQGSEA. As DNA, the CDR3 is TGCAGCGTTGGATGGACGGAGGGAGGTGGCTACACCTTC. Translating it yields CSVGWTEGGGYTF.

CDR3 sequence reads: CASSGTMNTEAFF. CDR3 nucleotides: TGTGCCAGCTCCGGGACAATGAACACTGAAGCTTTCTTT. The rearrangement links TRBV18 to TRBJ1-1; D is perhaps TRBD1 (6 bases). CDR3 length: 13 amino acids. Germline V gene sequence: CDR1 KGHSH, CDR2 LQKENI. Trimming shortened V by 6 bases and J by 0 bases, and 8 bases separated the two germline ends. The full variable domain, with the rest looked up from reference TRBV18 and TRBJ1-1, is NAGVMQNPRHLVRRRGQEARLRCSPMKGHSHVYWYRQLPEEGLKFMVYLQKENIIDESGMPKERFSAEFPKEGPSILRIQQVVRGDSAAYFCASSGTMNTEAFFGQGTRLTVV.

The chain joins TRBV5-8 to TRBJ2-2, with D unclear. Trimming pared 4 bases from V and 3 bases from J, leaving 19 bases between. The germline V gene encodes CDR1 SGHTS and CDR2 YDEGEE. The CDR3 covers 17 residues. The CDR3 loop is CASSRVRSSRDTGELFF. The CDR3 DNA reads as TGTGCCAGCAGCCGGGTTCGATCCAGCCGGGACACCGGGGAGCTGTTTTTT.

CDR3 sequence (DNA): TGTGCCAGTAGTACGGGACTAGCGGGAGGCCCTGGAGGTACGCAGTATTTT. It codes for CASSTGLAGGPGGTQYF. This chain links TRBV19 with TRBJ2-3; 15 nucleotides align to TRBD2. The CDR3 has 17 amino acids. The V gene end was trimmed by 4 bases and the J gene end by 8 bases; junction bases not matched to a gene: 10. Germline V gene data show CDR1 as LNHDA and CDR2 as SQIVND (reference sequence).

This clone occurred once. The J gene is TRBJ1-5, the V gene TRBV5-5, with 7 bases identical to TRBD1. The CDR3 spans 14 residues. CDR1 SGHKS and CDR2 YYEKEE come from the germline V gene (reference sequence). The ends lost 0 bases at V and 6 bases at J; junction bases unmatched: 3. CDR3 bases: TGTGCCAGCAGCTTGGATGCAGGGGGTCAGCCCCAGCATTTT. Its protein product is CASSLDAGGQPQHF.

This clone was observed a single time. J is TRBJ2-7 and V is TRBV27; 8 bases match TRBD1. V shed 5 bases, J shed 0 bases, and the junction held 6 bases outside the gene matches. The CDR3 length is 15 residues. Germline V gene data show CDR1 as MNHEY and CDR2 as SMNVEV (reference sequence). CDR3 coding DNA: TGTGCCAGCAGTAATACAGGGGGGAGCTCCTACGAGCAGTACTTC. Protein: CASSNTGGSSYEQYF.

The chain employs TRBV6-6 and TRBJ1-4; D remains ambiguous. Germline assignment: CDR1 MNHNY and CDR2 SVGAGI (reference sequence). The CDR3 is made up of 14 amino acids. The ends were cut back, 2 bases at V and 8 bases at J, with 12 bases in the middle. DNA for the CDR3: TGTGCCAGCAGTTACGCCATACGGTGGGAAAAACTGTTTTTT. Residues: CASSYAIRWEKLFF.

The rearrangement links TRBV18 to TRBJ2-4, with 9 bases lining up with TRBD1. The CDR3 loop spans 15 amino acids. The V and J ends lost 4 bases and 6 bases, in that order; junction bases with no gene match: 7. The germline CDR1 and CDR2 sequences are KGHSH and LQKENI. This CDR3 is CASSRVVQGANIQYF. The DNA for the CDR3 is TGTGCCAGCTCACGTGTTGTACAGGGGGCAAACATTCAGTACTTC.

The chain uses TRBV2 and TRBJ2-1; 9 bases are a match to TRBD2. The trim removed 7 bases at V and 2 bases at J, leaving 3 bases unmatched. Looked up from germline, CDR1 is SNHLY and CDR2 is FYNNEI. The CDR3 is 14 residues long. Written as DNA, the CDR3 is TGTGCCAGCAAGACTAGCGGTACCTACAATGAGCAGTTCTTC. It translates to CASKTSGTYNEQFF. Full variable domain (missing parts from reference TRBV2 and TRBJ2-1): EPEVTQTPSHQVTQMGQEVILRCVPISNHLYFYWYRQILGQKVEFLVSFYNNEISEKSEIFDDQFSVERPDGSNFTLKIRSTKLEDSAMYFCASKTSGTYNEQFFGPGTRLTVL.

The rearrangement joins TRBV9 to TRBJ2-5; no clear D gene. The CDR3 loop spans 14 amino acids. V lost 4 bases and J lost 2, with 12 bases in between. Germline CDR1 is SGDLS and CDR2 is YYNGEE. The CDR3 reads CASSLTTEQETQYF. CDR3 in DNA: TGTGCCAGCAGCCTAACGACTGAACAAGAGACCCAGTACTTC.

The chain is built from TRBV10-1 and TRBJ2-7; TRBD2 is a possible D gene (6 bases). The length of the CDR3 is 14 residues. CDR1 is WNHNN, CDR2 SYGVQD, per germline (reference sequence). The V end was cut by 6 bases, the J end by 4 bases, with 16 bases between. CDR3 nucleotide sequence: TGCGCCAGCAGCACGGGACGGGAGCTTTACGAGCAGTACTTC. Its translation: CASSTGRELYEQYF.

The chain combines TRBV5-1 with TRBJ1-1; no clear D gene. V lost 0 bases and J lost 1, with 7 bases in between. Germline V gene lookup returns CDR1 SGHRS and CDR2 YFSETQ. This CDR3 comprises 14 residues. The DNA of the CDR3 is TGCGCCAGCAGCTTGGGGGGAGCGAACACTGAAGCTTTCTTT. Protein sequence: CASSLGGANTEAFF.